A selection of T cell receptor beta chains follows, all from one sample in a study of beta chain features in type 1 diabetes. The method was immunoSEQ multiplex PCR; TCRdb's version includes in-frame clones alone and lacks a portion of them. Of approximately 15,000 clones in the sample, less than 60% were seen once. Sequenced material: stem cell memory CD4+ T cells from blood. These receptors all stem from a woman between 18 and 29 years old in good health. The CDR3 runs from the conserved cysteine through the conserved F or W. D genes are given only for firm matches. A row's size may be missing; if present it is once, few, many or a size class.

CDR3aa: CASSPPGQGYNEQFF
CDR3nt: TGTGCCAGCAGTCCTCCGGGACAGGGCTACAATGAGCAGTTCTTC
d_gene: TRBD1
j_gene: TRBJ2-1
abundance: few
v_gene: TRBV6-5

CDR3aa: CASTPLVTGTGWAGELFF
CDR3nt: TGTGCCAGCACCCCCCTGGTAACCGGGACAGGGTGGGCCGGGGAGCTGTTTTTT
d_gene: TRBD1
j_gene: TRBJ2-2
abundance: few
v_gene: TRBV7-8

CDR3aa: CASSQDQASSSYNEQFF
CDR3nt: TGTGCCAGCAGCCAAGATCAGGCGAGTAGCTCCTACAATGAGCAGTTCTTC
d_gene: -
j_gene: TRBJ2-1
abundance: -
v_gene: TRBV4-2

CDR3aa: CASSFASEPYNEQFF
CDR3nt: TGTGCCAGTAGTTTCGCCTCGGAGCCCTACAATGAGCAGTTCTTC
d_gene: -
j_gene: TRBJ2-1
abundance: few
v_gene: TRBV19

CDR3aa: CASSPGQGSGYTF
CDR3nt: TGTGCCAGCAGCCCCGGACAGGGGTCTGGCTACACCTTC
d_gene: TRBD1
j_gene: TRBJ1-2
abundance: -
v_gene: TRBV6-5

CDR3aa: CASGLAGGVYEQYF
CDR3nt: TGTGCCAGCGGATTAGCGGGTGGGGTTTACGAGCAGTACTTC
d_gene: TRBD2
j_gene: TRBJ2-7
abundance: few
v_gene: TRBV6-5

CDR3aa: CASSLGPSSYEQYF
CDR3nt: TGTGCCAGCAGCTTAGGTCCGAGCTCCTACGAGCAGTACTTC
d_gene: -
j_gene: TRBJ2-7
abundance: -
v_gene: TRBV7-9

CDR3aa: CASSLDGGGEQFF
CDR3nt: TGTGCCAGCAGCTTAGATGGCGGAGGTGAGCAGTTCTTC
d_gene: -
j_gene: TRBJ2-1
abundance: few
v_gene: TRBV7-2

CDR3aa: CASSFAGGNNEQFF
CDR3nt: TGTGCCAGCAGCTTCGCGGGAGGGAACAATGAGCAGTTCTTC
d_gene: TRBD2
j_gene: TRBJ2-1
abundance: -
v_gene: TRBV7-2

CDR3aa: CASSVGQKQETQYF
CDR3nt: TGTGCCAGCAGCGTAGGACAGAAGCAAGAGACCCAGTACTTC
d_gene: -
j_gene: TRBJ2-5
abundance: -
v_gene: TRBV9

CDR3aa: CASSLMKRSSYNEQFF
CDR3nt: TGTGCCAGCAGCTTAATGAAGAGAAGCTCCTACAATGAGCAGTTCTTC
d_gene: -
j_gene: TRBJ2-1
abundance: -
v_gene: TRBV5-5

CDR3aa: CASSLGSQETQYF
CDR3nt: TGTGCCAGCAGCTTAGGGAGTCAAGAGACCCAGTACTTC
d_gene: -
j_gene: TRBJ2-5
abundance: -
v_gene: TRBV11-3

CDR3aa: CASSSGQNMNTEAFF
CDR3nt: TGTGCCAGCAGCTCTGGACAGAACATGAACACTGAAGCTTTCTTT
d_gene: -
j_gene: TRBJ1-1
abundance: few
v_gene: TRBV5-4

CDR3aa: CASSLNGRLQETQYF
CDR3nt: TGTGCCAGCAGCTTGAACGGGAGGCTCCAAGAGACCCAGTACTTC
d_gene: TRBD2
j_gene: TRBJ2-5
abundance: few
v_gene: TRBV5-6

CDR3aa: CASSLSYGYTF
CDR3nt: TGTGCCAGCAGCTTGAGCTATGGCTACACCTTC
d_gene: -
j_gene: TRBJ1-2
abundance: few
v_gene: TRBV7-2

CDR3aa: CASSPAGKTEAFF
CDR3nt: TGTGCCAGCTCACCGGCGGGGAAGACTGAAGCTTTCTTT
d_gene: -
j_gene: TRBJ1-1
abundance: few
v_gene: TRBV18

CDR3aa: CASSSGGTGGSEQYF
CDR3nt: TGTGCCAGCAGCTCGGGTGGGACAGGGGGCAGCGAGCAGTACTTC
d_gene: TRBD1
j_gene: TRBJ2-7
abundance: few
v_gene: TRBV7-9

CDR3aa: CASSSLQETQYF
CDR3nt: TGTGCCAGCAGCTCTCTCCAAGAGACCCAGTACTTC
d_gene: -
j_gene: TRBJ2-5
abundance: -
v_gene: TRBV5-6

CDR3aa: CASSARRGVGEAFF
CDR3nt: TGTGCCAGCAGTGCGCGTCGGGGGGTGGGTGAAGCTTTCTTT
d_gene: -
j_gene: TRBJ1-1
abundance: -
v_gene: TRBV6-1

CDR3aa: CASSHRGHIQYF
CDR3nt: TGTGCCAGTAGTCACCGTGGCCACATTCAGTACTTC
d_gene: -
j_gene: TRBJ2-4
abundance: -
v_gene: TRBV19

CDR3aa: CASSLMGGEDGYTF
CDR3nt: TGTGCCAGCAGCTTAATGGGGGGGGAGGATGGCTACACCTTC
d_gene: -
j_gene: TRBJ1-2
abundance: -
v_gene: TRBV7-9

CDR3aa: CASSQSPGEIQPQHF
CDR3nt: TGTGCCAGCTCACAGAGTCCAGGGGAGATACAGCCCCAGCATTTT
d_gene: -
j_gene: TRBJ1-5
abundance: -
v_gene: TRBV18

CDR3aa: CASSQAPIRDRVSQPQHF
CDR3nt: TGCGCCAGCAGCCAAGCTCCAATCCGGGACAGGGTGAGTCAGCCCCAGCATTTT
d_gene: TRBD1
j_gene: TRBJ1-5
abundance: -
v_gene: TRBV4-1

CDR3aa: CASSLARTGGTNEKLFF
CDR3nt: TGTGCCAGCAGCTTAGCGAGAACAGGCGGCACTAATGAAAAACTGTTTTTT
d_gene: -
j_gene: TRBJ1-4
abundance: -
v_gene: TRBV7-2

CDR3aa: CASSRQGAGETQYF
CDR3nt: TGTGCCAGCTCTCGACAGGGGGCGGGAGAGACCCAGTACTTC
d_gene: TRBD1
j_gene: TRBJ2-5
abundance: -
v_gene: TRBV18

CDR3aa: CASSLDSYNEQFF
CDR3nt: TGTGCCAGCAGCTTGGACAGCTACAATGAGCAGTTCTTC
d_gene: -
j_gene: TRBJ2-1
abundance: -
v_gene: TRBV5-8

CDR3aa: CASSPLTQGWNEQYF
CDR3nt: TGCGCCAGCAGCCCCCTCACACAGGGTTGGAACGAGCAGTACTTC
d_gene: -
j_gene: TRBJ2-7
abundance: -
v_gene: TRBV5-1

CDR3aa: CASSLVQGDGYTF
CDR3nt: TGTGCCAGCAGCTTAGTCCAGGGGGACGGCTACACCTTC
d_gene: TRBD1
j_gene: TRBJ1-2
abundance: -
v_gene: TRBV7-2

CDR3aa: CASGFQISGTEYNEQFF
CDR3nt: TGTGCTAGTGGTTTTCAAATTTCCGGGACAGAATACAATGAGCAGTTCTTC
d_gene: TRBD1
j_gene: TRBJ2-1
abundance: -
v_gene: TRBV12-5

CDR3aa: CASSPRGEIGYEQYF
CDR3nt: TGCGCCAGCAGCCCCCGGGGGGAAATCGGCTACGAGCAGTACTTC
d_gene: TRBD2
j_gene: TRBJ2-7
abundance: -
v_gene: TRBV4-1

CDR3aa: CAWTQGNYEQYF
CDR3nt: TGTGCCTGGACCCAGGGAAACTACGAGCAGTACTTC
d_gene: -
j_gene: TRBJ2-7
abundance: few
v_gene: TRBV30

CDR3aa: CASSLGGTRGVWF
CDR3nt: TGTGCCAGCAGCTTAGGGGGGACTCGAGGGGTTTGGTTT
d_gene: -
j_gene: TRBJ2-3
abundance: -
v_gene: TRBV7-2

CDR3aa: CASRAARTEGTEAFF
CDR3nt: TGCGCCAGCAGAGCCGCCCGGACGGAGGGGACTGAAGCTTTCTTT
d_gene: -
j_gene: TRBJ1-1
abundance: once
v_gene: TRBV5-1

CDR3aa: CASSPERDSPLHF
CDR3nt: TGTGCCAGCTCACCAGAGAGGGATTCACCCCTCCACTTT
d_gene: -
j_gene: TRBJ1-6
abundance: -
v_gene: TRBV18

CDR3aa: CASSFRGRNYGYTF
CDR3nt: TGTGCCAGCAGTTTTAGGGGCAGGAACTATGGCTACACCTTC
d_gene: -
j_gene: TRBJ1-2
abundance: few
v_gene: TRBV28

CDR3aa: CASSPGTSPADTQYF
CDR3nt: TGCGCCAGCAGCCCCGGGACTAGCCCCGCAGATACGCAGTATTTT
d_gene: TRBD2
j_gene: TRBJ2-3
abundance: -
v_gene: TRBV4-1

CDR3aa: CASSLAGTGGGMNTEAFF
CDR3nt: TGCGCCAGCAGCTTGGCCGGGACAGGGGGTGGGATGAACACTGAAGCTTTCTTT
d_gene: TRBD1
j_gene: TRBJ1-1
abundance: -
v_gene: TRBV5-1

CDR3aa: CASSRSGGPSGTEAFF
CDR3nt: TGTGCCAGCAGCCGCTCGGGGGGCCCGAGTGGGACTGAAGCTTTCTTT
d_gene: -
j_gene: TRBJ1-1
abundance: few
v_gene: TRBV7-3

CDR3aa: CASSQIGGGVYEQYF
CDR3nt: TGCGCCAGCAGCCAAATAGGGGGCGGCGTCTACGAGCAGTACTTC
d_gene: TRBD1
j_gene: TRBJ2-7
abundance: few
v_gene: TRBV4-1

CDR3aa: CASSLEPTGDTEAFF
CDR3nt: TGCGCCAGCAGCTTGGAACCGACAGGAGACACTGAAGCTTTCTTT
d_gene: -
j_gene: TRBJ1-1
abundance: -
v_gene: TRBV5-1

CDR3aa: CASSEGGAGPSSYEQYF
CDR3nt: TGTGCCAGCAGCGAGGGAGGTGCAGGGCCGAGCTCCTACGAGCAGTACTTC
d_gene: -
j_gene: TRBJ2-7
abundance: -
v_gene: TRBV9

CDR3aa: CASSLRVSGRYSSYEQYF
CDR3nt: TGTGCCAGCAGCCTACGGGTTAGCGGGAGATATAGCTCCTACGAGCAGTACTTC
d_gene: TRBD2
j_gene: TRBJ2-7
abundance: -
v_gene: TRBV7-2

CDR3aa: CAWRGQGAREQYF
CDR3nt: TGTGCCTGGAGAGGGCAGGGGGCGAGGGAGCAGTACTTC
d_gene: TRBD1
j_gene: TRBJ2-7
abundance: few
v_gene: TRBV30

CDR3aa: CASRLAGTGSYEQYF
CDR3nt: TGTGCCAGCAGATTGGCCGGGACAGGATCCTACGAGCAGTACTTC
d_gene: TRBD1
j_gene: TRBJ2-7
abundance: -
v_gene: TRBV11-2

CDR3aa: CASSLEYSGKQYF
CDR3nt: TGTGCCAGCAGCTTGGAGTATAGCGGTAAGCAGTACTTC
d_gene: -
j_gene: TRBJ2-7
abundance: -
v_gene: TRBV5-5

CDR3aa: CASSYFPGQGPYEQYF
CDR3nt: TGTGCCAGCAGTTACTTCCCGGGACAGGGACCCTACGAGCAGTACTTC
d_gene: TRBD1
j_gene: TRBJ2-7
abundance: -
v_gene: TRBV6-5

CDR3aa: CASSPLNDNEQFF
CDR3nt: TGTGCCAGCTCACCCTTAAATGACAATGAGCAGTTCTTC
d_gene: -
j_gene: TRBJ2-1
abundance: -
v_gene: TRBV18

CDR3aa: CAWSGGDYGYTF
CDR3nt: TGTGCCTGGAGCGGGGGGGACTATGGCTACACCTTC
d_gene: -
j_gene: TRBJ1-2
abundance: once
v_gene: TRBV30

CDR3aa: CASRSGGSNQPQHF
CDR3nt: TGTGCCAGTAGGTCGGGGGGGAGCAATCAGCCCCAGCATTTT
d_gene: -
j_gene: TRBJ1-5
abundance: -
v_gene: TRBV19

CDR3aa: CAWSVGDRDNEKLFF
CDR3nt: TGTGCCTGGAGTGTTGGGGACAGGGACAATGAAAAACTGTTTTTT
d_gene: TRBD1
j_gene: TRBJ1-4
abundance: -
v_gene: TRBV30

CDR3aa: CASIIMSTGRTGYTF
CDR3nt: TGTGCCAGCATCATTATGTCTACAGGGAGAACTGGCTACACCTTC
d_gene: -
j_gene: TRBJ1-2
abundance: few
v_gene: TRBV7-9

CDR3aa: CASRAPLQAREQYF
CDR3nt: TGTGCCAGCAGGGCCCCCCTCCAGGCGCGCGAGCAGTACTTC
d_gene: -
j_gene: TRBJ2-7
abundance: few
v_gene: TRBV28

CDR3aa: CASSWGRGDNEQFF
CDR3nt: TGTGCCAGCAGCTGGGGGAGGGGCGACAATGAGCAGTTCTTC
d_gene: TRBD2
j_gene: TRBJ2-1
abundance: -
v_gene: TRBV5-6

CDR3aa: CASSRDRGTNNEQFF
CDR3nt: TGTGCCAGCAGTAGGGACAGGGGCACCAACAATGAGCAGTTCTTC
d_gene: TRBD1
j_gene: TRBJ2-1
abundance: -
v_gene: TRBV2

CDR3aa: CASSTRQGGYNEQFF
CDR3nt: TGTGCCAGTAGTACCCGACAGGGGGGTTACAATGAGCAGTTCTTC
d_gene: TRBD1
j_gene: TRBJ2-1
abundance: -
v_gene: TRBV19

CDR3aa: CASSFLSKNNEQFF
CDR3nt: TGCGCCAGCAGCTTCCTTAGCAAGAACAATGAGCAGTTCTTC
d_gene: -
j_gene: TRBJ2-1
abundance: -
v_gene: TRBV5-1

CDR3aa: CASSFSGRTDTQYF
CDR3nt: TGTGCCAGCAGCTTTAGCGGGAGGACAGATACGCAGTATTTT
d_gene: TRBD2
j_gene: TRBJ2-3
abundance: -
v_gene: TRBV11-2